The 16 T cell receptor beta chains presented below share a single source sample, sequenced in a study of T-cell reconstitution after alpha-beta-depleted transplantation in children. This sample's TCRbeta library carried unique molecular identifier barcodes. Via MiXCR, TCRdb re-called the PCR reads, giving one row per CDR3 protein. The sample lists roughly 400,000 distinct CDR3 sequences; around 46% were seen once. This specimen consisted of PBMCs, obtained before TCRalphabeta/CD19-depleted stem cell transplant. The origin of the receptors is a girl aged 2-10 years with aplastic anemia, due to receive a stem cell transplant.

The chain recombines TRBV18 with TRBJ2-1; D is undetermined. Trimming removed 4 bases from V and 8 bases from J, with 15 bases in between. The CDR3 has 14 residues. CDR1 and CDR2 from the germline V gene are KGHSH and LQKENI. CDR3 loop: CASSLRLGVDEQFF. The CDR3 nucleotides read TGTGCCAGCTCACTTCGTCTAGGTGTTGATGAGCAGTTCTTC.

In this sample, this clonotype turned up once. V is TRBV7-8 and J is TRBJ2-7; D unresolved. V lost 0 bases, J lost 4 bases, and 13 bases lay in between. CDR3 length: 15 residues. CDR1 and CDR2 from the germline V gene are SGHVS and FQNEAQ. The CDR3 region is CASSLAGYSKYEQYF. The CDR3 DNA reads as TGTGCCAGCAGCTTAGCGGGGTATAGTAAGTACGAGCAGTACTTC.

This clonotype has at least ten counts. The chain carries TRBV12-3 or TRBV12-4 and TRBJ1-1; TRBD1 might be the D (6 bases). Trimming cost V 0 bases and J 1 base, with 9 bases left between them. CDR3 length: 15 residues. CDR3 sequence: CASSLAWGQNTEAFF. The CDR3, as DNA: TGTGCCAGCAGTTTAGCGTGGGGACAGAACACTGAAGCTTTCTTT.

This clonotype has at least ten counts. The chain joins TRBV6-5 to TRBJ2-7; D is undetermined. This CDR3 spans 15 amino acids. The germline V gene encodes CDR1 MNHEY and CDR2 SVGAGI. V was clipped by 2 bases and J by 5 bases, with 16 bases between them. This CDR3 is CASSYPQDSSDEQYF. The CDR3 region has the DNA TGTGCCAGCAGTTACCCCCAAGACTCGTCCGACGAGCAGTACTTC.

This chain uses TRBV12-3 or TRBV12-4 with TRBJ2-3, with D possibly being TRBD2 (7 bases). The CDR3 totals 14 residues. V was shortened by 7 bases and J by 3 bases, with 14 bases between the two germline ends. The CDR3 DNA follows: TGTGCCAGCACCCACGGGGGGACAACAGATACGCAGTATTTT. Its translation: CASTHGGTTDTQYF.

With regard to this clonotype: This may be a read error: a much more frequent sequence differs by one nucleotide. The chain carries TRBV20-1 and TRBJ2-5; TRBD2 is a possible D gene (7 bases). CDR3 length: 16 residues. Germline V lookup: CDR1 DFQATT, CDR2 SNEGSKA (reference sequence). The CDR3 DNA reads TGCTGTGCTAGAGGCATCGGCGGGGGCCGGGGAGAGACCCAGTACTTC. Amino acids: CCARGIGGGRGETQYF.

V is TRBV20-1 and J is TRBJ2-1; TRBD1 aligns across 7 bases. CDR3 length: 12 residues. The germline CDR1 and CDR2 sequences are DFQATT and SNEGSKA (reference sequence). After removal of 6 bases from V and 10 bases from J, the junction contained 9 bases not matched to a gene. The CDR3 bases are TGCAGTGCCCAGACAGGGCAGTGGGAGCAGTTCTTC. As protein: CSAQTGQWEQFF.

This clonotype was detected many times. The chain links TRBV4-2 to TRBJ2-7; D unresolved. The CDR3 totals 13 residues. Germline CDR1 reads LGHNA; CDR2 reads YNFKEQ. Deletions cut 3 bases from V and 0 bases from J, with 6 bases between. The CDR3 nucleotides are TGTGCCAGCAGCCAGGGGTACTCCTACGAGCAGTACTTC. The encoded protein is CASSQGYSYEQYF.

In its sample, this clonotype was seen many times. The chain is built from TRBV15 and TRBJ2-3; TRBD1 matches 7 bases. Germline V gives CDR1 LNHNV, CDR2 YYDKDF (reference sequence). The V and J ends lost 1 base and 6 bases, in that order; junction bases with no gene match: 10. The CDR3 runs 16 residues. DNA of the CDR3: TGTGCCACCAGCAGAGGGTCAGGGGGTAGAGTGGATACGCAGTATTTT. It specifies CATSRGSGGRVDTQYF.

This chain joins TRBV12-3 or TRBV12-4 and TRBJ2-3; 7 positions match TRBD2. The CDR3 consists of 15 residues. V was clipped by 8 bases and J by 2 bases; unmatched bases: 10. As DNA, the CDR3 is TGTGCCAGCGGCGGGGACTACCTATACACAGATACGCAGTATTTT. Translation gives CASGGDYLYTDTQYF.

CDR3 in DNA: TGTGCCAGCAGCCAAGGACAGGGAAGGAACACTGAAGCTTTCTTT. This codes for CASSQGQGRNTEAFF. The chain employs TRBV4-2 and TRBJ1-1, with TRBD1 matching over 7 bases. CDR1 is LGHNA and CDR2 is YNFKEQ in the germline V gene. After removal of 1 base from V and 1 base from J, the junction contained 3 bases not matched to a gene. This CDR3 has 15 residues.

This clonotype appeared a few times. V is TRBV20-1 and J is TRBJ2-7; 11 bases align to TRBD2. The CDR3 has 13 amino acids. Germline V gives CDR1 DFQATT, CDR2 SNEGSKA (reference sequence). The ends lost 6 bases at V and 3 bases at J; junction bases unmatched: 4. The CDR3 protein is CSAAGTSGYEQYF. The CDR3 DNA is TGCAGTGCCGCCGGGACTAGCGGCTACGAGCAGTACTTC.

The gene calls are TRBV19 and TRBJ1-2; TRBD1 might be the D (6 bases). This CDR3 comprises 16 residues. The V end was cut by 5 bases, the J end by 6 bases, with 22 bases between. Germline V gives CDR1 LNHDA, CDR2 SQIVND (reference sequence). CDR3 in amino acids: CASSLAGDRSSHGYTF. Written as DNA, the CDR3 is TGTGCCAGTAGTCTTGCGGGTGACAGGTCTTCCCATGGCTACACCTTC.

The chain has TRBV20-1 and TRBJ2-3; D is perhaps TRBD2 (5 bases). Germline assignment: CDR1 DFQATT and CDR2 SNEGSKA (reference sequence). V was trimmed by 3 bases and J by 2 bases, leaving 12 bases between them. The CDR3 runs 14 residues. The CDR3 DNA reads TGCAGTGCTAGGGACTCGATATACACAGATACGCAGTATTTT. Translating it yields CSARDSIYTDTQYF.

This clonotype was observed at least ten times. The chain links TRBV3-2 to TRBJ2-2; the table names TRBD2, a call not compared with the DNA. TRBV3-2 is classified as a pseudogene. The CDR3 loop spans 15 amino acids. The CDR3 DNA reads TGTGCCAGCGTTGGACTAGCGGGAGTTAACGGGGAGCTGTTTTTT. Residues: CASVGLAGVNGELFF.

V and J are TRBV7-9 and TRBJ1-2, with D tentatively TRBD1 (5 bases). Trimming left V 7 bases short and J 0 bases short, with 12 bases between. From germline, CDR1 is SEHNR and CDR2 FQNEAQ (reference sequence). This CDR3 comprises 14 residues. CDR3: CASTNPGANYGYTF. The CDR3, as DNA: TGTGCCAGCACCAACCCGGGGGCTAACTATGGCTACACCTTC.